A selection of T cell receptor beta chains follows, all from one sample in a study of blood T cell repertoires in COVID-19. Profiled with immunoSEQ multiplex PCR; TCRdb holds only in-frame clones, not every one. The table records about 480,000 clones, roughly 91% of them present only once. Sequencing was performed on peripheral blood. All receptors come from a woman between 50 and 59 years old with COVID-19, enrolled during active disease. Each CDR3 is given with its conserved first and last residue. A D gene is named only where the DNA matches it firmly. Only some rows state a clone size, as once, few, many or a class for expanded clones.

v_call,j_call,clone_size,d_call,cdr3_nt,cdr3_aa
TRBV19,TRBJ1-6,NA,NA,TGTGCCAGTAGTACGCAGGGGTTTTCACCCCTCCACTTT,CASSTQGFSPLHF
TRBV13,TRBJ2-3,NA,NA,TGTGCCAGCAGCCCCCCCGGGGGTATCACAGATACGCAGTATTTT,CASSPPGGITDTQYF
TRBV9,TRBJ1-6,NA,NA,TGTGCCAGCAGCGTAGATCGGAGGTCACCCCTCCACTTT,CASSVDRRSPLHF
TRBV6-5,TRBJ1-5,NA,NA,TGTGCCAGCAGTTCGCGGCAGCCCCAGCATTTT,CASSSRQPQHF
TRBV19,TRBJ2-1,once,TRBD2,TGTGCCAGTAGTATTGGGACTAGGGCGTTTACCCCTTACAATGAGCAGTTCTTC,CASSIGTRAFTPYNEQFF
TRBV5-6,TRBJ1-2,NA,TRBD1,TGTGCCAGCAGCTTGGGCACAGGGGTCGGCGGCTACACCTTC,CASSLGTGVGGYTF
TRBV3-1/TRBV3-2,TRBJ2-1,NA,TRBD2,TGTGCCAGCAGCCAAGGACTAGCGGGGGGGCGGGCTGAGCAGTTCTTC,CASSQGLAGGRAEQFF
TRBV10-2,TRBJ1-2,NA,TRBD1,TGCGCCAGCGGACAGGGGGCGCCTAACTATGGCTACACCTTC,CASGQGAPNYGYTF
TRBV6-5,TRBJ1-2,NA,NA,TGTGCCATCCGGGCAGGGGAAGATGGCTACACCTTC,CAIRAGEDGYTF
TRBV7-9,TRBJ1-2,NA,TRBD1,TGTGCCAGCAGCTCCGACAGGGCTGGTGGCTACACCTTC,CASSSDRAGGYTF
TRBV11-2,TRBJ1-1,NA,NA,TGTGCCAGCAGCTTTGGCTCCTCCTACACTGAAGCTTTCTTT,CASSFGSSYTEAFF
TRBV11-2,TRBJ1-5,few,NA,TGTGCCAGCAGGGGGCCTCTGGGCCAGCCCCAGCATTTT,CASRGPLGQPQHF
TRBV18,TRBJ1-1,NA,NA,TGTGCCAGCTCACCAATGGCAGGGAACACTGAAGCTTTCTTT,CASSPMAGNTEAFF
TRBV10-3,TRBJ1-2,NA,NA,TGTGCCATCAGCGAAACAGGGACCGGAGGCTACACCTTC,CAISETGTGGYTF
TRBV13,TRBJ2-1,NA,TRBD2,TGTGCCAGCAGCTTGGGAGGAGGACTAGCCTACAATGAGCAGTTCTTC,CASSLGGGLAYNEQFF
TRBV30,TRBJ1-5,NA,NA,TGTGCCTGGAGTGTAGAGAGGGATCAGCCCCAGCATTTT,CAWSVERDQPQHF
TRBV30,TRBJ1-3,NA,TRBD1,TGTGCCTCGGACAGGCCTGACCCAAACACCATATATTTT,CASDRPDPNTIYF
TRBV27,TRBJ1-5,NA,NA,TGTGCCAGCAGTTTATCGGGGACACTAAGCAATCAGCCCCAGCATTTT,CASSLSGTLSNQPQHF
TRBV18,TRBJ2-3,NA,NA,TGTGCCAGCTCACCACCGGTACAGGCGTACACAGATACGCAGTATTTT,CASSPPVQAYTDTQYF
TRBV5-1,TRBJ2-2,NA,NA,TGCGCCAGCAGCTTGCCTAGCACCGGGGAGCTGTTTTTT,CASSLPSTGELFF
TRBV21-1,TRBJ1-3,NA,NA,TGTGCCTCTACCCCCGGGTCCAACCACTGCCCGGGACTCTCTGGAAACACCATATATTTT,CASTPGSNHCPGLSGNTIYF
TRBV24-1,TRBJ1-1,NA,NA,TGTGCCACCAGATCCACCTCAGGGGTGGGTGAAGCTTTCTTT,CATRSTSGVGEAFF
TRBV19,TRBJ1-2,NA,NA,TGTGCCAGTAGTTTCTCCCGAGGGGGCTACACCTTC,CASSFSRGGYTF
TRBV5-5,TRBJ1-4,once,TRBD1,TGTGCCAGCAACTTTCTGGGACAGACGAATGAAAAACTGTTTTTT,CASNFLGQTNEKLFF
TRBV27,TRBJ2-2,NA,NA,TGTGCCACCTCGATCGTTGGGCTTGCCGGGGAGCTGTTTTTT,CATSIVGLAGELFF
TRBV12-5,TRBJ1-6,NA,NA,TGTGCTAGTGGCCGCCGGGACTCCAGCTCCTATAATTCACCCCTCCACTTT,CASGRRDSSSYNSPLHF
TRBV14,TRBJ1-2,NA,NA,TGTGCCAGCAGCCAAGAAACACATTATGGCTACACCTTC,CASSQETHYGYTF
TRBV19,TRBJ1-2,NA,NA,TGTGCCAGTAGTATATTGGCAGGGAATGGCTACACCTTC,CASSILAGNGYTF
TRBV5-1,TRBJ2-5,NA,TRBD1,TGCGCCAGCAGCTTGGTCGGGACAGATATACAAGAGACCCAGTACTTC,CASSLVGTDIQETQYF
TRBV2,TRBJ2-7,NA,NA,TGTGCCAGCACCCCGGGATCCGGGACTTTTACCTACGAGCAGTACTTC,CASTPGSGTFTYEQYF
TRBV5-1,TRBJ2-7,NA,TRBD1,TGCGCCAGCAGCTCCGGACAGGGTAGGCACGAGCAGTACTTC,CASSSGQGRHEQYF
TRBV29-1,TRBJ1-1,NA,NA,TGCAGCGCTTGGACCGGGGAAACTGAAGCTTTCTTT,CSAWTGETEAFF
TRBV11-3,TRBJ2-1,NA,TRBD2,TGTGCCAGCAGCTATCTAGCGGGGGGGCACAATGAGCAGTTCTTC,CASSYLAGGHNEQFF